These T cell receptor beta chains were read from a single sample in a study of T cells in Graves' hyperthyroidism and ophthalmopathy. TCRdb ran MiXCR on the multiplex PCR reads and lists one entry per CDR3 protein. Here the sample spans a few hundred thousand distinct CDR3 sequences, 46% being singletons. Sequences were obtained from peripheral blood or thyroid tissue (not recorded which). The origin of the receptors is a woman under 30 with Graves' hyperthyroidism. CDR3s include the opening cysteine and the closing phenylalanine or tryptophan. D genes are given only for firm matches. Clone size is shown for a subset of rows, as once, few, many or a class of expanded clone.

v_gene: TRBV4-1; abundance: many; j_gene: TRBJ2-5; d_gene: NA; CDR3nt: TGCGCCAGCAGCCAAGCTGACGGGCCAAACCAAGAGACCCAGTACTTC; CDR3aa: CASSQADGPNQETQYF
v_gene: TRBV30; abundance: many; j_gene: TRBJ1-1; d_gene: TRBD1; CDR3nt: TGTGCCTGGAGTTCCCGGGACAGACCCAAAGCTTTCTTT; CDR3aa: CAWSSRDRPKAFF
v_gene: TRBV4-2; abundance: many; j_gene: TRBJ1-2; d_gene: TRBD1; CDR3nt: TGTGCCAGCAGCCAAGCCCTCCGGGACAGCGACTATGGCTACACCTTC; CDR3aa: CASSQALRDSDYGYTF
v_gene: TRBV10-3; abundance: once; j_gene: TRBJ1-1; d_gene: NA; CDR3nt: TGTGCCATCAGTGATGGACGGGATGAAGCTTTCTTT; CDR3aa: CAISDGRDEAFF
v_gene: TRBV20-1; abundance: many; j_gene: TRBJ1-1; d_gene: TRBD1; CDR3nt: TGCAGTGCTAGAGATGTCCGGGACAGGAGAAACACTGAAGCTTTCTTT; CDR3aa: CSARDVRDRRNTEAFF
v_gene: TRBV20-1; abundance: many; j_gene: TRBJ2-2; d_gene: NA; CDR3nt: TGCAGTGCTAGAGATCACCAGGGCAAGGGCACCGGGGAGCTGTTTTTT; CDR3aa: CSARDHQGKGTGELFF
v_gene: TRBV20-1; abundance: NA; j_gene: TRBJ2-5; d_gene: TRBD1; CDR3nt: TGCAGTGCCCGGGACAGGGTAGGGGAGACCCAGTACTTC; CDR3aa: CSARDRVGETQYF
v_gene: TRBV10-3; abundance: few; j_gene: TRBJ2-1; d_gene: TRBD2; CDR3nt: TGTGCCATCAGTGAGTCGACTAGCGGGACGTACAATGAGCAGTTCTTC; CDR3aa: CAISESTSGTYNEQFF
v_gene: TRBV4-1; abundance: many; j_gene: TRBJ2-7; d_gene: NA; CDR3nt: TGCGCCAGCAGCCAATTACAGGAAACCTACGAGCAGTACTTC; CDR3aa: CASSQLQETYEQYF
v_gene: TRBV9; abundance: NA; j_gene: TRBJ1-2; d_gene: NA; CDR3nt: TGTGCCAGCAGCCCAGACGGGGTGCAGGGCTACACCTTC; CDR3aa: CASSPDGVQGYTF
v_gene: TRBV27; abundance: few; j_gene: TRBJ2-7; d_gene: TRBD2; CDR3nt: TGTGCCAGCAGTTTATCCGGGGGGGGGGTATCCCCCTACGAGCAGTACTTC; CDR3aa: CASSLSGGGVSPYEQYF
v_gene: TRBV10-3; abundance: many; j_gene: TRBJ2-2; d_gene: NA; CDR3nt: TGTGCCATCGAGGGGCTCAACACCGGGGAGCTGTTTTTT; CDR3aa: CAIEGLNTGELFF
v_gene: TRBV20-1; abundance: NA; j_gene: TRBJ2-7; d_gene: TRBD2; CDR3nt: TGCAGTGCTACTCGGACTAGCGGGAGGCCCACCTACGAGCAGTACTTC; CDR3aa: CSATRTSGRPTYEQYF
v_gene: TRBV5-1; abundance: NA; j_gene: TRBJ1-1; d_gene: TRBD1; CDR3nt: TGCGCCAGCAGCTTGAGGACAGGGGGCAATGAAGCTTTCTTT; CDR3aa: CASSLRTGGNEAFF
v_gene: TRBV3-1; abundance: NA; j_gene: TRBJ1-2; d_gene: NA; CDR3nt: TGTGCCAGCAGCCAAGAGGAGCCCGAGAGGAGCTACACCTTC; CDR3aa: CASSQEEPERSYTF
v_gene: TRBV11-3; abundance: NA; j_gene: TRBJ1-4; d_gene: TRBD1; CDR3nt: TGTGCCAGCAGCTTGGGGACAGCTGTCGGTGAAAAACTGTTTTTT; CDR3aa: CASSLGTAVGEKLFF
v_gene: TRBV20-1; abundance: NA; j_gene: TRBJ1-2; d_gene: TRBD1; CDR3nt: TGCAGTGTTGACGGGACAGGGGGCTATGGCTACACCTTC; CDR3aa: CSVDGTGGYGYTF
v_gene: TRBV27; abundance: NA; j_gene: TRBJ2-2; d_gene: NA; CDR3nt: TGTGCCAGCAGTTTAGAACTAGTACCCTACCACGGGGAGCTGTTTTTT; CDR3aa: CASSLELVPYHGELFF
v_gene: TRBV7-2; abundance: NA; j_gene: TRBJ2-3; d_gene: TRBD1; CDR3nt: TGTGCCAGCAGTCGAGGACAGGGGGTTACAGATACGCAGTATTTT; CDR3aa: CASSRGQGVTDTQYF
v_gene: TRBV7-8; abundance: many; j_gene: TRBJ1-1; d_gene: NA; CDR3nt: TGTGCCAGCAGCTACTCCAACACTGAAGCTTTCTTT; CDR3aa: CASSYSNTEAFF
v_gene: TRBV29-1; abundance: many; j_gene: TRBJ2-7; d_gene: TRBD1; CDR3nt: TGCAGCGCTGTACTGACAGGGAACTACGAGCAGTACTTC; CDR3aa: CSAVLTGNYEQYF
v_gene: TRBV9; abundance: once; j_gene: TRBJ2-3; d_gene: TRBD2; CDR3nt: TGTGCCAGCAGCTTGGGACTAGCGGGAGATGCGGATACGCAGTATTTT; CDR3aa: CASSLGLAGDADTQYF
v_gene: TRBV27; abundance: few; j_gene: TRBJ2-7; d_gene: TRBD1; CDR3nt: TGTGCCAGCAGTTCCCAGGGGGCCTCCTACGAGCAGTACTTC; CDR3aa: CASSSQGASYEQYF
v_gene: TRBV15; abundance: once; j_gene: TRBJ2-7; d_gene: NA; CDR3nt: TGTGCCACCAGCAGAGATCCCGGGGAGCAGTACTTC; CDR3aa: CATSRDPGEQYF
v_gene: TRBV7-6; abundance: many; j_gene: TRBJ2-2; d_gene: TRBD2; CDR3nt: TGTGCCAGCAGCTTACTAGCGGTCTCGAACACCGGGGAGCTGTTTTTT; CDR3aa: CASSLLAVSNTGELFF
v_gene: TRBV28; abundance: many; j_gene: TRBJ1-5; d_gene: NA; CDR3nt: TGTGCCAGCATGTGGGCATCTAGCAATCAGCCCCAGCATTTT; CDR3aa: CASMWASSNQPQHF
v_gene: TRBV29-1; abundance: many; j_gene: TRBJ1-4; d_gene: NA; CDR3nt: TGCAGCGTTGGACAGTCGCTTAATGAAAAACTGTTTTTT; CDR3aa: CSVGQSLNEKLFF
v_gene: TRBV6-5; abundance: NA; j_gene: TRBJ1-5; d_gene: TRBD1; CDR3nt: TGTGCCAGCAGTTACAAACAGGGGGCAAGCAATCAGCCCCAGCATTTT; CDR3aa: CASSYKQGASNQPQHF
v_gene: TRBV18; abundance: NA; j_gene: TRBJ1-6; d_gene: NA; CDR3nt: TGTGCCAGCTCACTACTCCTTGACGGCCCCGATTCACCCCTCCACTTT; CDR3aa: CASSLLLDGPDSPLHF
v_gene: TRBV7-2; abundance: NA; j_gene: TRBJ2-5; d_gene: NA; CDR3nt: TGTGCCAGCAGTTCGCACACAGGAAACCAAGAGACCCAGTACTTC; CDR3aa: CASSSHTGNQETQYF
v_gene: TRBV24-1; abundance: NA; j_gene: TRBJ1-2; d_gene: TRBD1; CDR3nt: TGTGCCACCCCTCCTAGGACAGGGGCGATCTCTGGCTACACCTTC; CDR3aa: CATPPRTGAISGYTF
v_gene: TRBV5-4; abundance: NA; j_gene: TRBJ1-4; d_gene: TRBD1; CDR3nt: TGTGCCAGCAGCGGGGACAGGGGATCTGAAAAACTGTTTTTT; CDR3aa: CASSGDRGSEKLFF
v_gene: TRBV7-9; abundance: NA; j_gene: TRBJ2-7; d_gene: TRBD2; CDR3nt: TGTGCCAGCAGCTTATCCAGCGGGAGCTCCTACAATGAGCAGTACTTC; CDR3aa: CASSLSSGSSYNEQYF
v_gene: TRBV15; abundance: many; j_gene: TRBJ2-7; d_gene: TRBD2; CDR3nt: TGTGCCACCAGCAGAGCCCGATACGGACTAGCGCGTAACGAGCAGTACTTC; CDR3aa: CATSRARYGLARNEQYF
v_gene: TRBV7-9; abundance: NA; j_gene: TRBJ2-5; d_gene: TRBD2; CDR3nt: TGTGCCAGCAGCTTAGGGGTAGCGGGAGATGTAAAGACCCAGTACTTC; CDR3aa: CASSLGVAGDVKTQYF
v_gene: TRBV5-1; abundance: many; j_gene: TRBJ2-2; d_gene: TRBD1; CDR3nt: TGCGCCAGCAGCCGGGACAGGGGAAACACCGGGGAGCTGTTTTTT; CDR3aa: CASSRDRGNTGELFF
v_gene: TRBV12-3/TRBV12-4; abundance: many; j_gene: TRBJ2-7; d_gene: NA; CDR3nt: TGTGCCAGCAGTTTCCCCGGGAGCTTCGAGCAGTACTTC; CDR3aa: CASSFPGSFEQYF
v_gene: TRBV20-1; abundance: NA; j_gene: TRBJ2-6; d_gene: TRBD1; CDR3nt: TGCAGTGCCCACCCCGGGACAGGGACCGGGGCCAACGTCCTGACTTTC; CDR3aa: CSAHPGTGTGANVLTF
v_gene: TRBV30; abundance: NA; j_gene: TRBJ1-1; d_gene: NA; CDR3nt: TGTGCCTGTAGGACACAAATGAACACTGAAGCTTTCTTT; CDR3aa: CACRTQMNTEAFF
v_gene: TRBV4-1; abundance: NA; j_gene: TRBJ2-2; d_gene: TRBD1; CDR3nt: TGCGCCAGCAGCCACCTCGGGACAGGGGTCAACACCGGGGAGCTGTTTTTT; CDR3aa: CASSHLGTGVNTGELFF
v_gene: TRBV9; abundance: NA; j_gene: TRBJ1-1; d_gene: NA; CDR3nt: TGTGCCAGCAGCGCAGGACAGTCACCGAACACTGAAGCTTTCTTT; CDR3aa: CASSAGQSPNTEAFF
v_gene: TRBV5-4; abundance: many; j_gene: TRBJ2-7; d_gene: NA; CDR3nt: TGTGCCAGCAGCGTTCCAGGGACCCCCTCCGAGCAGTACTTC; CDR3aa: CASSVPGTPSEQYF
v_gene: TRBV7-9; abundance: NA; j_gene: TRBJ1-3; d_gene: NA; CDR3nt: TGTGCCAGCAGCTTAATGGGGGGAGAGACCATATATTTT; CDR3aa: CASSLMGGETIYF
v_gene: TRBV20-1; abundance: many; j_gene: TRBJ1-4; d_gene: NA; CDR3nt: TGCAGTGCAAAGAAAGGGGCTGGATACAGATCAACTAATGAAAAACTGTTTTTT; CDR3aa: CSAKKGAGYRSTNEKLFF
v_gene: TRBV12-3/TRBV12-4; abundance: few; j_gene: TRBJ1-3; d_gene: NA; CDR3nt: TGTGCCAGCAGCCGGGGAGGGGTGGACACCATATATTTT; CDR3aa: CASSRGGVDTIYF
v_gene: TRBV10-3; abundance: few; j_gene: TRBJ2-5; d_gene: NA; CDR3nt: TGTGCCATTGGGCAGGGGAGGGAGACCCAGTACTTC; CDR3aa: CAIGQGRETQYF
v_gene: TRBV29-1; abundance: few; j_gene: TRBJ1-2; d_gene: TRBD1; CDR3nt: TGCAGCGTTAGGACAGGAGGCTACACCTTC; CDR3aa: CSVRTGGYTF
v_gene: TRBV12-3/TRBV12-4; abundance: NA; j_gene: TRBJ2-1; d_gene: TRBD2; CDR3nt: TGTGCCAGCAGTTTAGTCGCTAGCGGGAGGGAAGAGCAGTTCTTC; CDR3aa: CASSLVASGREEQFF
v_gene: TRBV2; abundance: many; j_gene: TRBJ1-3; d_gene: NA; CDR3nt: TGTGCCAGCAGGGCCGAAGCTGGAAACACCATATATTTT; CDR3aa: CASRAEAGNTIYF
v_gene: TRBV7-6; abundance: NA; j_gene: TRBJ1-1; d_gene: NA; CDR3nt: TGTGCCAGCAGCTCCCCCGGGAACGGTGAAGCTTTCTTT; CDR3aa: CASSSPGNGEAFF
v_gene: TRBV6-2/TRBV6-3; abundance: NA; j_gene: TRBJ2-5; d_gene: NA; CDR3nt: TGTGCCAGCAGTTACTCGGGGGCTAGAGAGACCCAGTACTTC; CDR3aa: CASSYSGARETQYF
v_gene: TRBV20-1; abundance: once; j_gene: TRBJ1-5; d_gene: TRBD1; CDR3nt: TGCAGTGCTAGAGATTACGGGACAGGGATCCCTCAGCCCCAGCATTTT; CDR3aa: CSARDYGTGIPQPQHF
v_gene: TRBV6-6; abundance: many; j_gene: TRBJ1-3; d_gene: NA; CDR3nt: TGTGCCAGCTCCCCCGGGGGGCAAGAAAACACCATATATTTT; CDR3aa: CASSPGGQENTIYF
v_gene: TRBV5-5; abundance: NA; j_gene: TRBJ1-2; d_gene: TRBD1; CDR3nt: TGTGCCAGTAGTTCCCTTACTAGGACAGGGGGCTCTGGCTACACCTTC; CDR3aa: CASSSLTRTGGSGYTF
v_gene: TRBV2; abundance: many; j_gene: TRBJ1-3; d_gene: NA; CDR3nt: TGTGCCAGCAGTGAAGGACAGTTAGGGACTGGAAACACCATATATTTT; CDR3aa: CASSEGQLGTGNTIYF
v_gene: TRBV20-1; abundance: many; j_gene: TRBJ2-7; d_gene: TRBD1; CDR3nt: TGCAGTGCTAGAGGGGACAGGGGAGAGAGTTACGAGCAGTACTTC; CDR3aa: CSARGDRGESYEQYF
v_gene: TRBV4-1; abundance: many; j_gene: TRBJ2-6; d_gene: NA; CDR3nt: TGCGCCAGCAGCCAAGAAGGACCGGACGCGGCGGGGGCCAACGTCCTGACTTTC; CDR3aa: CASSQEGPDAAGANVLTF
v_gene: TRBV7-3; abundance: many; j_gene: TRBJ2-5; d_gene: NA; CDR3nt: TGTGCCAGCAGCCCAAATGGCCAAGAGACCCAGTACTTC; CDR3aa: CASSPNGQETQYF
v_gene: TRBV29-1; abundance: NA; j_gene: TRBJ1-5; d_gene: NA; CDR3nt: TGCAGCGTTGAATTGGTCGGGGACGGCAATCAGCCCCAGCATTTT; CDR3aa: CSVELVGDGNQPQHF
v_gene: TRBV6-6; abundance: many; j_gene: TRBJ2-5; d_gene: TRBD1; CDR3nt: TGTGCCAGCAGTTTCGATGGGACAGGGGTTGAAGAGACCCAGTACTTC; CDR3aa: CASSFDGTGVEETQYF